These 29 T cell receptor beta chains were sequenced from one sample in a study of T-cell memory formation after mild COVID-19. Each CDR3 protein gets one entry after TCRdb re-called the 5' RACE reads with MiXCR. The sample has around 340,000 distinct CDR3 sequences, 12% to 15% seen once; the top ten hold about 24%. Sequenced sample: PBMCs or a T cell subset sorted from them (not recorded which). Source of these receptors: a man younger than 35 who had mild COVID-19 (a few samples of this study predate the infection). Cell type and time point are not known.

The V call is TRBV19, the J call TRBJ2-1; 12 positions match TRBD1. From germline, CDR1 is LNHDA and CDR2 SQIVND (reference sequence). The CDR3 runs 14 residues. The J segment lost 8 bases and the V segment lost 7 bases, leaving 6 bases of the junction unmatched. Here the CDR3 reads CASTGTGGSHEQFF. The CDR3 DNA reads TGTGCCAGTACCGGGACAGGGGGCTCGCATGAGCAGTTCTTC.

The V and J genes are TRBV11-2 and TRBJ2-3, with TRBD1 matching 7 bases. With V trimmed by 3 bases and J by 4 bases, 10 bases remained unmatched. This CDR3 has 16 residues. In germline, CDR1 is SGHAT, CDR2 FQNNGV. CDR3 in DNA: TGTGCCAGCAGCTTTCGGACAGGAAGTTTTTCAGATACGCAGTATTTT. Amino acid sequence: CASSFRTGSFSDTQYF.

The rearrangement uses TRBV29-1 and TRBJ2-3, with unresolved D. CDR3 length: 13 amino acids. V lost 6 bases to trimming and J lost 6 bases, with 16 bases between them. Per germline, CDR1 SQVTM and CDR2 ANQGSEA. The CDR3, as DNA: TGCAGCGTCAGACAAGTCCTTGCTGATACGCAGTATTTT. The encoded protein is CSVRQVLADTQYF.

This clonotype has more than one count but fewer than ten. In DNA form, the CDR3 reads TGCGCCAGCAGCCGCCGTCCACAGGGTCAGGGAGAAAAACTGTTTTTT. As protein: CASSRRPQGQGEKLFF. The chain uses TRBV5-1 and TRBJ1-4; D may be TRBD1 (6 bases). This CDR3 has 16 amino acids. The V gene lost 4 bases and the J gene lost 8 bases, with 21 bases spanning the gap. Germline-derived CDR1 and CDR2 are SGHRS and YFSETQ. Full variable domain (outside the CDR3, taken from reference TRBV5-1 and TRBJ1-4): KAGVTQTPRYLIKTRGQQVTLSCSPISGHRSVSWYQQTPGQGLQFLFEYFSETQRNKGNFPGRFSGRQFSNSRSEMNVSTLELGDSALYLCASSRRPQGQGEKLFFGSGTQLSVL.

The gene calls are TRBV5-6 and TRBJ1-5; D possibly corresponds to TRBD1 (5 bases). Germline V gene sequence: CDR1 SGHDT, CDR2 YYEEEE. Trimming took off 2 bases at V and 6 bases at J, with 12 bases between the two ends. This CDR3 has 14 residues. As DNA, the CDR3 is TGTGCCAGCAGCTTCCGGGGGATCCGTCAGCCCCAGCATTTT. It codes for CASSFRGIRQPQHF.

V usage is TRBV6-1 and J usage is TRBJ1-2, with 9 bases identical to TRBD1. Per germline, CDR1 MNHNS and CDR2 SASEGT. Losses at the gene ends were 10 bases for V and 2 bases for J; bases not matched to a gene: 11. CDR3 length: 15 amino acids. In nucleotides, the CDR3 is TGTGCCACCGGAAGGGGGACAGGGTCCAACTATGGCTACACCTTC. Protein product: CATGRGTGSNYGYTF.

This clonotype was seen more than once but under ten times. The rearrangement joins TRBV6-2 or TRBV6-3 to TRBJ2-7; D unclear. Germline loops: CDR1 MNHEY, CDR2 SVGEGT. V lost 2 bases and J 4 bases, leaving 9 bases between the germline ends. The CDR3 is made up of 13 amino acids. CDR3 in amino acids: CASSYGLKYEQYF. In DNA, the CDR3 is TGTGCCAGCAGTTACGGGCTAAAGTACGAGCAGTACTTC.

The rearrangement uses TRBV20-1 and TRBJ2-2, with D unresolved. The ends were cut back, 4 bases at V and 3 bases at J, with 9 bases in the middle. Per germline, CDR1 DFQATT and CDR2 SNEGSKA (reference sequence). CDR3 length: 13 amino acids. The CDR3 here is CSANLPYTGELFF. CDR3 nucleotides: TGCAGTGCTAACCTACCCTACACCGGGGAGCTGTTTTTT.

V and J are TRBV9 and TRBJ2-2; D gene unclear. The V gene's germline CDR1 is SGDLS and CDR2 YYNGEE. This CDR3 spans 12 amino acids. V was clipped by 0 bases and J by 7 bases, with 4 bases between them. The CDR3 DNA sequence: TGTGCCAGCAGCGTAGGAGACGGGGAGCTGTTTTTT. It is translated as CASSVGDGELFF.

This clonotype has a handful of counts. This chain's CDR3 is CSVRQGNSPLHF. Here the CDR3 DNA reads TGCAGCGTTCGGCAGGGAAATTCACCCCTCCACTTT. The chain has TRBV29-1 and TRBJ1-6, with a tentative D call TRBD1 (5 bases). CDR3 size: 12 residues. Germline V gene data show CDR1 as SQVTM and CDR2 as ANQGSEA. The V end was cut by 5 bases, the J end by 7 bases, with 9 bases between.

This clonotype came up many times. The V and J genes are TRBV6-2 or TRBV6-3 and TRBJ2-3, with D perhaps TRBD2 (5 bases). V was clipped by 6 bases and J by 6 bases, with 19 bases between them. Per the germline V gene, CDR1 is MNHEY and CDR2 is SVGEGT. The CDR3 runs to 15 residues. Here the CDR3 reads CASSPPGSEADTQYF. Written as DNA, the CDR3 is TGTGCCAGCAGCCCCCCGGGGTCGGAGGCGGATACGCAGTATTTT.

This clonotype was detected ten times or more. This sequence joins TRBV5-1 and TRBJ1-1; tentative D call: TRBD1 (6 bases). V was shortened by 0 bases and J by 4 bases, with 7 bases between the two germline ends. This CDR3 is 13 amino acids long. Germline CDR1 and CDR2: SGHRS and YFSETQ. CDR3 coding DNA: TGCGCCAGCAGCTTGGTCAGGGGCACTGAAGCTTTCTTT. Encoded protein: CASSLVRGTEAFF.

CDR3 coding DNA: TGTGCCAGCATCGAGAGGGGGGCGATTGAAGCTTTCTTT. Its protein product is CASIERGAIEAFF. The chain recombines TRBV28 with TRBJ1-1; a possible D gene is TRBD1 (6 bases). V lost 7 bases to trimming and J lost 7 bases, with 16 bases between them. CDR1 and CDR2 (germline): MDHEN, SYDVKM. There are 13 residues in the CDR3.

The V and J genes are TRBV12-3 or TRBV12-4 and TRBJ1-2; no clear D. V was clipped by 5 bases and J by 4 bases, with 17 bases between them. The CDR3 totals 15 residues. The CDR3 DNA is TGTGCCAGCAGTCCCCACCTTGTGTCCCCCTATGGCTACACCTTC. Translation gives CASSPHLVSPYGYTF.

This chain connects TRBV7-9 to TRBJ1-2; D unresolved. The germline CDR1 and CDR2 sequences are SEHNR and FQNEAQ (reference sequence). Trimming removed 1 base at V and 8 bases at J, with 14 bases between. The CDR3 runs 14 residues. Here the CDR3 reads CASSLDSSVSGYTF. CDR3 coding DNA: TGTGCCAGCAGCTTAGACTCGTCCGTTAGCGGCTACACCTTC. Supplemented by reference TRBV7-9 and TRBJ1-2, the full variable domain reads DTGVSQNPRHKITKRGQNVTFRCDPISEHNRLYWYRQTLGQGPEFLTYFQNEAQLEKSRLLSDRFSAERPKGSFSTLEIQRTEQGDSAMYLCASSLDSSVSGYTFGSGTRLTVV.

This chain uses TRBV7-2 with TRBJ2-1; either TRBD1 or TRBD2 may fit D (5 bases each). The V gene's germline CDR1 is SGHTA and CDR2 FQGNSA. This CDR3 spans 18 amino acids. V shed 0 bases and J shed 0 bases, with 15 bases lying between them. CDR3 in DNA: TGTGCCAGCAGCTTAGCTGGTTCGTGGGGGAGCTCCTACAATGAGCAGTTCTTC. Protein product: CASSLAGSWGSSYNEQFF.

CDR3 nucleotide sequence: TGTGCCAGCAGCCTTTACGGTCGCTCCTACGAGCAGTACGTC. This codes for CASSLYGRSYEQYV. The chain carries TRBV6-2 or TRBV6-3 and TRBJ2-7, with D unresolved. The CDR3 consists of 14 residues. V was trimmed by 6 bases and J by 0 bases, leaving 12 bases between them. Germline CDR1 MNHEY, CDR2 SVGEGT.

This clonotype was counted a few times. J is TRBJ1-1 and V is TRBV7-3; D is perhaps TRBD1 (5 bases). The V end lost 5 bases, the J end lost 6 bases, and 16 bases lay between the germline ends. Germline-derived CDR1 and CDR2 are SGHTA and FQGTGA. The CDR3 runs to 14 residues. This CDR3 reads CASSQSGTVSEAFF. The CDR3 DNA sequence: TGTGCCAGCAGCCAGAGTGGGACCGTCTCTGAAGCTTTCTTT.

This clonotype was recorded at least ten times. The chain joins TRBV7-9 to TRBJ1-6; unclear D gene. Trimming cost V 3 bases and J 7 bases, with 4 bases left between them. Germline CDR1 reads SEHNR; CDR2 reads FQNEAQ (reference sequence). The CDR3 length is 12 residues. CDR3 protein: CASSFQNSPLHF. The CDR3 coding sequence is TGTGCCAGCAGCTTCCAGAATTCACCCCTCCACTTT.

This clonotype was seen at least ten times. The chain recombines TRBV20-1 with TRBJ2-1, with 8 bases identical to TRBD2. Germline V gives CDR1 DFQATT, CDR2 SNEGSKA (reference sequence). V shed 1 base, J shed 9 bases, and the junction held 17 bases outside the gene matches. The CDR3 has 17 residues. CDR3 sequence (DNA): TGCAGTGCTAGAGCAGTAGCGGGGACGCCCGCAATGGGTGAGCAGTTCTTC. Translating it yields CSARAVAGTPAMGEQFF.

V is TRBV20-1 and J is TRBJ2-7; TRBD1 might be the D (6 bases). Germline V gene sequence: CDR1 DFQATT, CDR2 SNEGSKA (reference sequence). This CDR3 has 13 residues. Trimming left V 4 bases short and J 6 bases short, with 16 bases between. CDR3 sequence: CSATGAVDPEQYF. The CDR3, as DNA: TGCAGTGCTACAGGGGCCGTCGACCCCGAGCAGTACTTC.

This clonotype was observed at least ten times. The rearrangement joins TRBV4-3 to TRBJ2-1; 10 bases map to TRBD1. Germline CDR1 LGHNA, CDR2 YSLEER. Unmatched junction bases numbered 4, after V lost 0 bases and J lost 8 bases. The CDR3 extends over 15 amino acids. CDR3 DNA: TGCGCCAGCAGCCAAGAGGGACAGGGGTGGGATGAGCAGTTCTTC. Residues: CASSQEGQGWDEQFF.

The J gene is TRBJ1-6, the V gene TRBV20-1, with 7 nucleotides matching TRBD1. J gave up 0 bases and V 5 bases, and 7 bases lay outside the gene matches. The germline gives CDR1 DFQATT, CDR2 SNEGSKA (reference sequence). The CDR3 is 16 amino acids. For the CDR3, the DNA is TGCAGTGCTTCCTACAGGGGAAGCTCCTATAATTCACCCCTCCACTTT. Amino acids: CSASYRGSSYNSPLHF.

This rearrangement joins TRBV5-1 to TRBJ1-1; TRBD1 matches at 8 bases. The CDR3 has 15 residues. Germline loops: CDR1 SGHRS, CDR2 YFSETQ. V dropped 3 bases and J dropped 1; count of bases not matched to a gene: 5. As DNA, the CDR3 is TGCGCCAGCAGCTGGACAGGGAAAAAGAACACTGAAGCTTTCTTT. The encoded protein is CASSWTGKKNTEAFF.

This rearrangement joins TRBV27 to TRBJ2-1; D may be TRBD2 (5 bases). CDR3 size: 11 residues. CDR1 is MNHEY and CDR2 is SMNVEV in the germline V gene (reference sequence). V lost 7 bases, J lost 7 bases, and 8 bases lay in between. The CDR3 here is CASIGENEQFF. CDR3 DNA sequence: TGTGCCAGCATCGGGGAGAATGAGCAGTTCTTC.

The chain is built from TRBV5-6 and TRBJ2-2; TRBD1 aligns across 10 bases. The CDR3 length is 19 residues. V was clipped by 3 bases and J by 8 bases; unmatched bases: 19. From germline, CDR1 is SGHDT and CDR2 YYEEEE. The CDR3 spells CASSSGGPSAGDRGGELFF. Here the CDR3 DNA reads TGTGCCAGCAGCTCCGGGGGGCCATCGGCTGGGGACAGGGGTGGGGAGCTGTTTTTT.

This chain connects TRBV4-3 to TRBJ2-2; weak D call: TRBD2 (6 bases). V was clipped by 4 bases and J by 2 bases, with 14 bases between them. Germline CDR1 and CDR2: LGHNA and YSLEER. CDR3 size: 16 residues. Written as DNA, the CDR3 is TGCGCCAGCAGCCCCCTCGGGACTGGAAACACCGGGGAGCTGTTTTTT. This codes for CASSPLGTGNTGELFF.

This clonotype was observed many times. The genes are TRBV5-1 and TRBJ1-1; D gene ambiguous. The V end lost 0 bases, the J end lost 0 bases, and 9 bases lay between the germline ends. CDR1 is SGHRS, CDR2 YFSETQ, per germline. The CDR3 runs 15 residues. This CDR3 is CASSLAVGLNTEAFF. CDR3 sequence (DNA): TGCGCCAGCAGCTTGGCCGTAGGTCTGAACACTGAAGCTTTCTTT.

This clonotype has a handful of counts. This chain uses TRBV7-2 with TRBJ2-7, with 12 bases that match TRBD2. The CDR3 has 15 amino acids. Unmatched junction bases numbered 5, after V lost 5 bases and J lost 3 bases. Looked up from germline, CDR1 is SGHTA and CDR2 is FQGNSA. The CDR3 protein is CASSQTSGGRYEQYF. CDR3 sequence (DNA): TGTGCCAGCAGCCAGACTAGCGGGGGACGCTACGAGCAGTACTTC. The full variable domain, completed using reference TRBV7-2 and TRBJ2-7, is GAGVSQSPSNKVTEKGKDVELRCDPISGHTALYWYRQSLGQGLEFLIYFQGNSAPDKSGLPSDRFSAERTGGSVSTLTIQRTQQEDSAVYLCASSQTSGGRYEQYFGPGTRLTVT.